This TCR beta chain was sequenced for a study of memory CD4+ T cells and cytomegalovirus serostatus. CDR1 and CDR2 (germline): GTSNPN, SVGIG (reference sequence). The CDR3 spans 13 residues. The ends were cut back, 0 bases at V and 3 bases at J, with 8 bases in the middle. The sort gate was single viable CD3+CD4+CD8-CD45RO+ cells for memory CD4+ T cells. Method: immunoSEQ multiplex PCR; TCRdb's copy keeps in-frame clones and lacks some. This sample has 40,000 to 55,000 clones, with around 83% found just once. This TCR came from an adult in good health and CMV-seropositive. Sequencing was performed on memory CD4+ T cells from blood. V gene TRBV30 combines with J gene TRBJ1-1; tentatively, D is TRBD1 (5 bases). The chain's CDR3 is CAWSVTRDTEAFF. CDR3 coding DNA: TGTGCCTGGAGTGTAACCAGGGACACTGAAGCTTTCTTT.